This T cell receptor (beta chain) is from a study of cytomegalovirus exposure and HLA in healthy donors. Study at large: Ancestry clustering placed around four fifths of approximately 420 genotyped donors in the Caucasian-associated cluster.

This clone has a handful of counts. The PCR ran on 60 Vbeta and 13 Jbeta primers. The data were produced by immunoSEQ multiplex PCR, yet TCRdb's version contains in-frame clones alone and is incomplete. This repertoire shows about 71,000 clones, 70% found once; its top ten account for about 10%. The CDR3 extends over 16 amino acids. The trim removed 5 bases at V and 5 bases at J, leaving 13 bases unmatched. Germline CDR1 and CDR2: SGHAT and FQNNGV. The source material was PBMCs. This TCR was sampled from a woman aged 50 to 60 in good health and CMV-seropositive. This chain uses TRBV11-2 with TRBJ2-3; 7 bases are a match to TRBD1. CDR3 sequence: CASSVRPTGAVDTQYF. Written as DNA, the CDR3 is TGTGCCAGCAGCGTCCGCCCTACAGGGGCCGTAGATACGCAGTATTTT.